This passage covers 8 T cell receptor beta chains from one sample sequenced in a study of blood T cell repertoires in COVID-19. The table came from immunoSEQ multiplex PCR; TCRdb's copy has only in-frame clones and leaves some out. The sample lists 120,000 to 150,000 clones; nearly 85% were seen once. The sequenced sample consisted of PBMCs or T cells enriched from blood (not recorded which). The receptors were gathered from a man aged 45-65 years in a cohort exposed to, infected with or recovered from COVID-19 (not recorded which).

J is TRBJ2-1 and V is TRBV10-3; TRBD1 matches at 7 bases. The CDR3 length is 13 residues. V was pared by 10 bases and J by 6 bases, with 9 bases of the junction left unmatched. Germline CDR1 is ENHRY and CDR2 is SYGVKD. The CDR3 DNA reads TGTGCCACCTCGACAGGGAAAGGCAATGAGCAGTTCTTC. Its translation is CATSTGKGNEQFF.

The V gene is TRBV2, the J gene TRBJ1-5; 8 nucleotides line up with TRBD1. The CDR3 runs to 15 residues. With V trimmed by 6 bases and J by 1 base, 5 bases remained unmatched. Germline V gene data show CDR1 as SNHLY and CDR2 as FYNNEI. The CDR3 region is CASRPGQASNQPQHF. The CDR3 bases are TGTGCCAGCAGACCGGGACAGGCAAGCAATCAGCCCCAGCATTTT.

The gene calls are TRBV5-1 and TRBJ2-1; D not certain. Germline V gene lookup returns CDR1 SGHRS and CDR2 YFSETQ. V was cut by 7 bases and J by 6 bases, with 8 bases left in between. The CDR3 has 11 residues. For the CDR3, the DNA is TGCGCCAGCGAGTATGGCAATGAGCAGTTCTTC. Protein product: CASEYGNEQFF.

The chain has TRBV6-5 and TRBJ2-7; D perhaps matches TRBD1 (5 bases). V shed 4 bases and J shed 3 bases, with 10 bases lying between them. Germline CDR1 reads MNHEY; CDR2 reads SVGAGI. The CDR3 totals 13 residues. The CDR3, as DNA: TGTGCCAGCAGTTTCCAGGGTGGCTACGAGCAGTACTTC. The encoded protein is CASSFQGGYEQYF.

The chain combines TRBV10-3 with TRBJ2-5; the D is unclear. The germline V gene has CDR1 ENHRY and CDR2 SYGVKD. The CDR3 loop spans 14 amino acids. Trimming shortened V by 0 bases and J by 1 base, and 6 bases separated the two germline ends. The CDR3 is CAISESSSQETQYF. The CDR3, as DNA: TGTGCCATCAGTGAGTCATCGTCCCAAGAGACCCAGTACTTC.

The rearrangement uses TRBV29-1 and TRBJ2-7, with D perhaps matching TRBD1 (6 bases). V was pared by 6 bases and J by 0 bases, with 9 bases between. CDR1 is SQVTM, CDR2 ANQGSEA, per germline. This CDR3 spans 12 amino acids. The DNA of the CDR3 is TGCAGCGTAGGACAGAGCTCCTACGAGCAGTACTTC. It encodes CSVGQSSYEQYF.

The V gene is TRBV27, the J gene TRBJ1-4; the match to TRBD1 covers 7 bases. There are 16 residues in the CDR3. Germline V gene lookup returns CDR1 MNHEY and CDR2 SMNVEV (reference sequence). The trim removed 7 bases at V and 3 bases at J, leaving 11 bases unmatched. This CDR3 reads CASKDGTVGSNEKLFF. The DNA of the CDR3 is TGTGCCAGCAAGGATGGGACAGTAGGTTCTAATGAAAAACTGTTTTTT.

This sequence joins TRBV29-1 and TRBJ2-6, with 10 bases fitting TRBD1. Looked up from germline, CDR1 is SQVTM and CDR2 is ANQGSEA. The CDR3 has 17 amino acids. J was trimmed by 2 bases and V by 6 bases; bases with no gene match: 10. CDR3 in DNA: TGCAGCGTCCAGGGACAGGGGATTTCCGCTGGGGCCAACGTCCTGACTTTC. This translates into CSVQGQGISAGANVLTF.